This entry lists 27 T cell receptor beta chains sequenced from one sample in a study of radiotherapy plus CTLA-4 blockade in lung cancer. Sequencing used immunoSEQ multiplex PCR; TCRdb keeps in-frame clones, though not all of them. The repertoire holds roughly 54,000 clones, with 70% to 90% as singletons. Material: peripheral blood, obtained from a patient treated with radiotherapy plus ipilimumab. These receptors all stem from a human donor with non-small cell lung cancer whose response to radiotherapy plus ipilimumab could not be evaluated.

This chain joins TRBV29-1 and TRBJ2-1; TRBD1 matches 7 bases. With 4 bases clipped from V and 5 bases from J, the junction kept 14 bases outside the gene matches. The CDR3 sequence is 16 residues long. Germline V gene data show CDR1 as SQVTM and CDR2 as ANQGSEA. This CDR3 is CSVVRHSGTDNNEQFF. CDR3 DNA: TGCAGCGTTGTTCGTCACTCCGGGACAGATAACAATGAGCAGTTCTTC.

This clone appeared a few times. The J gene is TRBJ1-4, the V gene TRBV9; a possible D gene is TRBD1 (5 bases). In germline, CDR1 is SGDLS, CDR2 YYNGEE. V was clipped by 0 bases and J by 5 bases, with 11 bases between them. This CDR3 comprises 15 residues. The CDR3 protein is CASSVGVGGNEKLFF. For the CDR3, the DNA is TGTGCCAGCAGCGTAGGGGTGGGGGGGAATGAAAAACTGTTTTTT.

CDR3 sequence: CASSATSGDYEQYF. Written as DNA, the CDR3 is TGTGCCAGCAGCGCGACTAGCGGAGATTACGAGCAGTACTTC. The gene calls are TRBV7-2 and TRBJ2-7, with 9 bases matching TRBD2. Germline V gives CDR1 SGHTA, CDR2 FQGNSA. The CDR3 covers 14 residues. V was clipped by 5 bases and J by 4 bases; unmatched bases: 6.

This rearrangement joins TRBV2 to TRBJ1-1; D is unclear. The CDR3 extends over 12 amino acids. Trimming removed 4 bases from V and 7 bases from J, with 10 bases in between. CDR1 is SNHLY, CDR2 FYNNEI, per germline. CDR3 loop: CASSVREIEAFF. The CDR3 nucleotides read TGTGCCAGCAGTGTGAGGGAGATTGAAGCTTTCTTT.

This clone has only a few counts. The V gene is TRBV7-8, the J gene TRBJ2-1, with D uncertain. The germline V and J ends were trimmed by 2 bases and 3 bases, with 8 bases remaining between them. This CDR3 has 14 amino acids. CDR1 is SGHVS and CDR2 is FQNEAQ in the germline V gene. The CDR3 DNA sequence: TGTGCCAGCAGCTTAAGTCAGGTCTACAATGAGCAGTTCTTC. Its protein product is CASSLSQVYNEQFF.

The chain recombines TRBV5-1 with TRBJ2-1; tentative D call: TRBD2 (6 bases). V was pared by 2 bases and J by 5 bases, with 14 bases between. In germline, CDR1 is SGHRS, CDR2 YFSETQ. The CDR3 totals 15 residues. The chain's CDR3 is CASSFPRGTDNEQFF. As DNA, the CDR3 is TGCGCCAGCAGCTTTCCACGGGGGACCGACAATGAGCAGTTCTTC. Drawing the rest from reference TRBV5-1 and TRBJ2-1, the complete variable domain is KAGVTQTPRYLIKTRGQQVTLSCSPISGHRSVSWYQQTPGQGLQFLFEYFSETQRNKGNFPGRFSGRQFSNSRSEMNVSTLELGDSALYLCASSFPRGTDNEQFFGPGTRLTVL.

This chain connects TRBV6-5 to TRBJ2-7, with 11 positions matching TRBD2. Trimming took 4 bases from V and 1 from J; bases not matched to a gene: 3. The CDR3 is 15 amino acids. Germline lookup yields CDR1 MNHEY and CDR2 SVGAGI. The CDR3 loop reads CASSSLAGGSYEQYF. Written as DNA, the CDR3 is TGTGCCAGCAGTTCTCTAGCGGGAGGTTCCTACGAGCAGTACTTC.

This clone was recorded a few times. The rearrangement uses TRBV6-5 and TRBJ2-7; D perhaps matches TRBD1 (5 bases). Per the germline V gene, CDR1 is MNHEY and CDR2 is SVGAGI. V was clipped by 6 bases and J by 2 bases, with 11 bases between them. The CDR3 totals 13 residues. As DNA, the CDR3 is TGTGCCAGCAGACGACAGACAACCTACGAGCAGTACTTC. It encodes CASRRQTTYEQYF.

In this sample, this clone turned up once. The V and J genes are TRBV7-9 and TRBJ2-7; 10 positions match TRBD1. The junction had 7 bases not matched to a gene; V was cut back by 2 bases and J by 0 bases. CDR1 and CDR2 (germline): SEHNR, FQNEAQ (reference sequence). The CDR3 loop spans 17 amino acids. CDR3 sequence reads: CASSLFPGTGDSYEQYF. CDR3 nucleotides: TGTGCCAGCAGCTTATTCCCGGGGACAGGGGACTCCTACGAGCAGTACTTC.

The V call is TRBV7-2, the J call TRBJ2-5; 8 bases are shared with TRBD2. V was pared by 2 bases and J by 4 bases, with 12 bases of the junction left unmatched. The CDR3 covers 17 residues. Per the germline V gene, CDR1 is SGHTA and CDR2 is FQGNSA. CDR3 amino acids: CASSLFRPGGPGETQYF. The CDR3 nucleotides are TGTGCCAGCAGCTTATTTCGTCCGGGAGGGCCTGGAGAGACCCAGTACTTC.

This sequence joins TRBV4-1 and TRBJ2-7; the D gene is possibly TRBD1 (5 bases). Germline V gives CDR1 MGHRA, CDR2 YSYEKL. V was trimmed by 4 bases and J by 2 bases, leaving 15 bases between them. The CDR3 spans 15 residues. The CDR3 here is CASSPSYRLTYEQYF. CDR3 in DNA: TGCGCCAGCAGCCCTAGTTACAGGTTAACCTACGAGCAGTACTTC.

The chain links TRBV5-1 to TRBJ2-7; D call uncertain. Trimming removed 1 base from V and 0 bases from J, with 8 bases in between. The CDR3 totals 14 residues. CDR1 SGHRS and CDR2 YFSETQ come from the germline V gene. Here the CDR3 reads CASSLTESSYEQYF. DNA for the CDR3: TGCGCCAGCAGCTTGACAGAGTCCTCCTACGAGCAGTACTTC.

The genes are TRBV12-5 and TRBJ2-2; 7 nucleotides match TRBD2. Per the germline V gene, CDR1 is LGHNT and CDR2 is FRNRAP. This CDR3 has 14 residues. V lost 5 bases and J lost 6; bases outside the gene matches: 6. This chain's CDR3 is CASGLGEGPGELFF. Here the CDR3 DNA reads TGTGCTAGTGGTCTGGGGGAGGGCCCCGGGGAGCTGTTTTTT.

This sequence joins TRBV19 and TRBJ2-7; D unresolved. Germline V gene data show CDR1 as LNHDA and CDR2 as SQIVND (reference sequence). Trimming removed 5 bases from V and 7 bases from J, with 12 bases in between. CDR3 length: 12 residues. This CDR3 reads CASSDFRDEQYF. For the CDR3, the DNA is TGTGCCAGTAGTGATTTTCGAGATGAGCAGTACTTC. Full variable domain (missing parts from reference TRBV19 and TRBJ2-7): DGGITQSPKYLFRKEGQNVTLSCEQNLNHDAMYWYRQDPGQGLRLIYYSQIVNDFQKGDIAEGYSVSREKKESFPLTVTSAQKNPTAFYLCASSDFRDEQYFGPGTRLTVT.

This chain connects TRBV29-1 to TRBJ2-1; perhaps TRBD2 as D (5 bases). This CDR3 has 14 residues. Germline V gene sequence: CDR1 SQVTM, CDR2 ANQGSEA. V lost 3 bases, J lost 4 bases, and 13 bases lay in between. CDR3 DNA sequence: TGCAGCGTTGAGTGGGAGAAAAAGTACAATGAGCAGTTCTTC. Its translation is CSVEWEKKYNEQFF.

The V and J genes are TRBV4-3 and TRBJ2-3; 11 bases fit TRBD2. Germline trimming cut 0 bases from V and 1 base from J; bases unmatched to any gene: 0. The germline V gene encodes CDR1 LGHNA and CDR2 YSLEER. This CDR3 is 16 amino acids long. This CDR3 reads CASSQELAGGTDTQYF. DNA for the CDR3: TGCGCCAGCAGCCAAGAACTAGCGGGAGGCACAGATACGCAGTATTTT.

V is TRBV7-3 and J is TRBJ2-7; possibly TRBD1 for D (5 bases). The CDR3 extends over 13 amino acids. The V gene lost 6 bases and the J gene lost 3 bases, with 12 bases spanning the gap. From germline, CDR1 is SGHTA and CDR2 FQGTGA. CDR3 sequence: CASSRFRGYEQYF. The DNA of the CDR3 is TGTGCCAGCAGTCGGTTTAGGGGCTACGAGCAGTACTTC.

The genes are TRBV15 and TRBJ2-3, with no clear D. Trimming removed 0 bases from V and 7 bases from J, with 14 bases in between. Germline-derived CDR1 and CDR2 are LNHNV and YYDKDF (reference sequence). This CDR3 comprises 15 residues. The CDR3 protein is CATSRDHGAGYTQYF. Written as DNA, the CDR3 is TGTGCCACCAGCAGAGATCACGGCGCCGGGTATACGCAGTATTTT.

V and J are TRBV2 and TRBJ2-7, with D perhaps matching TRBD1 (6 bases). The CDR3 contains 14 residues. The V and J ends lost 4 bases and 3 bases respectively, with 13 bases between them. The germline V gene has CDR1 SNHLY and CDR2 FYNNEI. Here the CDR3 DNA reads TGTGCCAGCAGTGTAAGCAGGGGAGTCTACGAGCAGTACTTC. Translated: CASSVSRGVYEQYF.

The V call is TRBV28, the J call TRBJ2-3; 7 nucleotides line up with TRBD2. V was pared by 2 bases and J by 6 bases, with 8 bases of the junction left unmatched. The germline gives CDR1 MDHEN, CDR2 SYDVKM. There are 15 residues in the CDR3. The CDR3 DNA reads as TGTGCCAGCAGTTTACTTGGACTAGGGTACGATACGCAGTATTTT. Protein product: CASSLLGLGYDTQYF.

The chain carries TRBV2 and TRBJ2-1, with a tentative D call TRBD1 (5 bases). From germline, CDR1 is SNHLY and CDR2 FYNNEI. The CDR3 has 13 residues. The V end lost 5 bases, the J end lost 8 bases, and 13 bases lay between the germline ends. For the CDR3, the DNA is TGTGCCAGCAGTCCCCAGGGTATCGATGAGCAGTTCTTC. This encodes CASSPQGIDEQFF.

The chain links TRBV27 to TRBJ2-7; D may be TRBD2 (6 bases). The CDR3 sequence is 15 residues long. V dropped 10 bases and J dropped 4 bases, with 23 bases sitting between them. From germline, CDR1 is MNHEY and CDR2 SMNVEV (reference sequence). The CDR3 protein is CANCGMLPPGYEQYF. In DNA, the CDR3 is TGTGCCAACTGCGGGATGTTACCACCGGGGTACGAGCAGTACTTC.

The chain carries TRBV5-8 and TRBJ2-5; the D gene is possibly TRBD1 (6 bases). The V end lost 0 bases, the J end lost 4 bases, and 16 bases lay between the germline ends. The CDR3 contains 16 residues. Germline V CDR1 and CDR2: SGHTS, YDEGEE. CDR3 nucleotide sequence: TGTGCCAGCAGCTTGGGGACGGGGCAGGGGAGAGAGACCCAGTACTTC. Amino acid sequence: CASSLGTGQGRETQYF.

This clone was picked up a small number of times. The rearrangement uses TRBV6-6 and TRBJ2-1; TRBD1 aligns across 7 bases. J was trimmed by 2 bases and V by 2 bases; bases with no gene match: 6. Germline CDR1 and CDR2: MNHNY and SVGAGI (reference sequence). The CDR3 totals 16 residues. CDR3 sequence (DNA): TGTGCCAGCAGTTACCTCGACAGGGATACCTACAATGAGCAGTTCTTC. This translates into CASSYLDRDTYNEQFF.

Concerning this clone itself: Germline is not matched at one junction end, which may reflect a read error. The V gene is TRBV5-5, the J gene TRBJ1-2; maybe TRBD1 (5 bases). The germline V gene encodes CDR1 SGHKS and CDR2 YYEKEE (reference sequence). CDR3 length: 14 amino acids. This CDR3 is CASSLAFAQTEPNF. CDR3 nucleotide sequence: TGTGCCAGCAGCTTGGCATTCGCGCAGACAGAGCCGAACTTC. Full variable domain (outside the CDR3, taken from reference TRBV5-5 and TRBJ1-2): DAGVTQSPTHLIKTRGQQVTLRCSPISGHKSVSWYQQVLGQGPQFIFQYYEKEERGRGNFPDRFSARQFPNYSSELNVNALLLGDSALYLCASSLAFAQTEPNFGSGTRLTVV.

V gene TRBV7-2 combines with J gene TRBJ1-2, with TRBD1 identical over 7 bases. The CDR3 contains 18 residues. Germline V gives CDR1 SGHTA, CDR2 FQGNSA. The junction had 22 bases not matched to a gene; V was cut back by 4 bases and J by 8 bases. CDR3 nucleotide sequence: TGTGCCAGCAGCTCCCCCTCCCAGTTAGGGACAGTCCCCTCGGGCTACACCTTC. Encoded protein: CASSSPSQLGTVPSGYTF. The variable domain in full, completed from reference TRBV7-2 and TRBJ1-2, reads GAGVSQSPSNKVTEKGKDVELRCDPISGHTALYWYRQSLGQGLEFLIYFQGNSAPDKSGLPSDRFSAERTGGSVSTLTIQRTQQEDSAVYLCASSSPSQLGTVPSGYTFGSGTRLTVV.

This chain uses TRBV7-3 with TRBJ1-6; D perhaps matches TRBD1 (5 bases). This CDR3 comprises 14 residues. V was cut by 4 bases and J by 7 bases, with 11 bases left in between. Germline values: CDR1 SGHTA, CDR2 FQGTGA. CDR3 DNA sequence: TGTGCCAGCAGCTCGGGACTGGTCAATTCACCCCTCCACTTT. It specifies CASSSGLVNSPLHF.